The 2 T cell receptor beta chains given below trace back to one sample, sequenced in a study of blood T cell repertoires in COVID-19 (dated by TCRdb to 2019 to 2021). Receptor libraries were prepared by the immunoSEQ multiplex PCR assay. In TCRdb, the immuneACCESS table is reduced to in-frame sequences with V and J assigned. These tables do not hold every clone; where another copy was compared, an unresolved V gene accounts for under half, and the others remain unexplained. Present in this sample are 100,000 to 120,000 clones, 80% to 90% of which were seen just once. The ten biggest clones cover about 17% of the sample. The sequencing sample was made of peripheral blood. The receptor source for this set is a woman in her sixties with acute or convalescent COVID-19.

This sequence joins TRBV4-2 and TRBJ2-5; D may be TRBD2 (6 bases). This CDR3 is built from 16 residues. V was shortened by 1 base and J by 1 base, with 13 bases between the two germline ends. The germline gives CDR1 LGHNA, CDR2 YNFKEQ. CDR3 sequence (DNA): TGTGCCAGCAGCCAAGGGGAGGCTAGCACCCAAGAGACCCAGTACTTC. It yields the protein CASSQGEASTQETQYF.

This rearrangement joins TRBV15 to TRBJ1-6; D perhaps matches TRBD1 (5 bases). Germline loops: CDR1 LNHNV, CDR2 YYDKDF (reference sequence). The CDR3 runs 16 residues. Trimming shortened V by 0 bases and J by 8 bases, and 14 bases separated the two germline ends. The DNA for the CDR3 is TGTGCCACCAGCAGAGATAGGCGGGACGGATATTCACCCCTCCACTTT. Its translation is CATSRDRRDGYSPLHF.